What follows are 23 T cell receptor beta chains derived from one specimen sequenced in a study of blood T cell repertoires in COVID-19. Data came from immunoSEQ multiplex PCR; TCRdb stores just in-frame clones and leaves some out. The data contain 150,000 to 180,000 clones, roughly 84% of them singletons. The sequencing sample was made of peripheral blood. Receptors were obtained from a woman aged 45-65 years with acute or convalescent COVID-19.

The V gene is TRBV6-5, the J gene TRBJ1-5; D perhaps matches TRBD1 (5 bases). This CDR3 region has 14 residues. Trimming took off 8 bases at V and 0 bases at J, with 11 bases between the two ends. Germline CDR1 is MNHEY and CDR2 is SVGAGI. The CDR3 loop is CASSGGYSNQPQHF. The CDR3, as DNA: TGTGCCAGCTCTGGGGGGTATAGCAATCAGCCCCAGCATTTT.

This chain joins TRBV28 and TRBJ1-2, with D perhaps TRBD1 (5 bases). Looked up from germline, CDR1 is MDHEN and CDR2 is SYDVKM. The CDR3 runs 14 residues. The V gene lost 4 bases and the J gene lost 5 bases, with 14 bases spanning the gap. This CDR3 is CASSSPGGGYGYTF. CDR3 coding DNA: TGTGCCAGCAGTTCGCCGGGGGGTGGGTATGGCTACACCTTC.

The CDR3 reads CASSQDMRGYGYTF. CDR3 DNA: TGTGCCAGCAGCCAAGATATGCGGGGATATGGCTACACCTTC. J is TRBJ1-2 and V is TRBV4-2; no clear D. Trimming took off 0 bases at V and 5 bases at J, with 10 bases between the two ends. The CDR3 has 14 residues. The germline gives CDR1 LGHNA, CDR2 YNFKEQ.

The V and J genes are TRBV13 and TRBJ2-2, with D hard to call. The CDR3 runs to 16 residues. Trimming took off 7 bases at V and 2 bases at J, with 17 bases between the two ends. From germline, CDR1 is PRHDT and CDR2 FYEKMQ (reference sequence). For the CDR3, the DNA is TGTGCCAGCACCATTAGAGGCAAGCTTAACACCGGGGAGCTGTTTTTT. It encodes CASTIRGKLNTGELFF.

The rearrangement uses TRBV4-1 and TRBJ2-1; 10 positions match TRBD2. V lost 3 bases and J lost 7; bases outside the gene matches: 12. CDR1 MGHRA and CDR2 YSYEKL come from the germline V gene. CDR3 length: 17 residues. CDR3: CASSQGAGSGRKNEQFF. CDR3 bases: TGCGCCAGCAGCCAGGGGGCGGGTAGCGGGAGGAAAAATGAGCAGTTCTTC.

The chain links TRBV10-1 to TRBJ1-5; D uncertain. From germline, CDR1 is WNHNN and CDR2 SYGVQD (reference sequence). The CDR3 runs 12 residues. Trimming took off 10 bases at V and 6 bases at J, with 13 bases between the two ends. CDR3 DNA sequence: TGCGCCATCAGGCCAGATTGTCAGCCCCAGCATTTT. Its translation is CAIRPDCQPQHF.

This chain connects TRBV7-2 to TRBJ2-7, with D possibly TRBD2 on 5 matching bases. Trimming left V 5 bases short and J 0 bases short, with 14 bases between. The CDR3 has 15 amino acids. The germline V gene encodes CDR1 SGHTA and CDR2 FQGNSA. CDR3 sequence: CASSIGLPSSYEQYF. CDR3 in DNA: TGTGCCAGCAGCATCGGACTCCCGAGCTCCTACGAGCAGTACTTC.

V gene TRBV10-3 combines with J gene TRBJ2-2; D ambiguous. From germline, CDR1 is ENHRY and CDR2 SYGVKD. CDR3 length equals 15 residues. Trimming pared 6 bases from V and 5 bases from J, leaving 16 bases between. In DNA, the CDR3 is TGTGCCATCAGGAATTTTACCGGCGGTACCGGGGAGCTGTTTTTT. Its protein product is CAIRNFTGGTGELFF.

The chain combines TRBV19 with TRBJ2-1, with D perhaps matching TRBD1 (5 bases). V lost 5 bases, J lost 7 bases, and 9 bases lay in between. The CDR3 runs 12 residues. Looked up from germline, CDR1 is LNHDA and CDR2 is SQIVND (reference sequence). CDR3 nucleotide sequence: TGTGCCAGTAGTGATCAGGGAAATGAGCAGTTCTTC. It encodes CASSDQGNEQFF.

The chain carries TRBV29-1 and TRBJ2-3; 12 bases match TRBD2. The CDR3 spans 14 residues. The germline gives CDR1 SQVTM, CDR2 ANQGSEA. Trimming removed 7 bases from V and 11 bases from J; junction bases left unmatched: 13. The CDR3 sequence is CSGSLAGGPTGQYF. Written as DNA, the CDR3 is TGCAGCGGCTCCCTAGCGGGGGGGCCGACGGGGCAGTATTTT.

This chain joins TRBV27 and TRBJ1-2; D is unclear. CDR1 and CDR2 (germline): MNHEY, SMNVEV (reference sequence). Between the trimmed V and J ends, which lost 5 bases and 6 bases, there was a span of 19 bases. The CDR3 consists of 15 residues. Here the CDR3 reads CASSSLPSSVDGYTF. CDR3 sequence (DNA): TGTGCCAGCAGTAGTCTTCCCTCTTCGGTGGATGGCTACACCTTC.

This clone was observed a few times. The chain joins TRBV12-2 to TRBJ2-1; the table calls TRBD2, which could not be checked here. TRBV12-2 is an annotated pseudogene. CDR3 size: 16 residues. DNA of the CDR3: TGTGCAAGTCGCTGGGCACTAGCGGGGGTCCACAATGAGCAGTTCTTC. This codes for CASRWALAGVHNEQFF.

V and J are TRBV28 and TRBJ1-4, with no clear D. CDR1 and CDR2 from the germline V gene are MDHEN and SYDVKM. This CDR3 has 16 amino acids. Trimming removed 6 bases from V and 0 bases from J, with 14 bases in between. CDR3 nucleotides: TGTGCCAGCAGCTTCCCCGGGGTTGCAACTAATGAAAAACTGTTTTTT. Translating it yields CASSFPGVATNEKLFF.

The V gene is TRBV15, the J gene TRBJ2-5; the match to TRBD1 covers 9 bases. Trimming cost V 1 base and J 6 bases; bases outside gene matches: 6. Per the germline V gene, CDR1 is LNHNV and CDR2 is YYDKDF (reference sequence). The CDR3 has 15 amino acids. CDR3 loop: CATSRGGTGTKTQYF. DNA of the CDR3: TGTGCCACCAGCAGAGGGGGGACAGGGACCAAGACCCAGTACTTC.

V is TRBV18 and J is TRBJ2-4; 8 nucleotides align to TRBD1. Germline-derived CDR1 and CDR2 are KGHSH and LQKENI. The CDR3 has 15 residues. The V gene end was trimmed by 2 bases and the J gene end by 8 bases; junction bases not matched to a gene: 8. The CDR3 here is CASSPSQGGEHIQYF. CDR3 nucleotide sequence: TGTGCCAGCTCACCATCACAGGGGGGTGAGCACATTCAGTACTTC.

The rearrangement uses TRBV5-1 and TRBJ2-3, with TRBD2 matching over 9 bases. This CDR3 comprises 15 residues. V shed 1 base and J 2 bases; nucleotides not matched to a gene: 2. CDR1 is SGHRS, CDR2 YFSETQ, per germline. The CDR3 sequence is CASSLPSGNTDTQYF. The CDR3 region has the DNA TGCGCCAGCAGCTTGCCTAGCGGGAACACAGATACGCAGTATTTT.

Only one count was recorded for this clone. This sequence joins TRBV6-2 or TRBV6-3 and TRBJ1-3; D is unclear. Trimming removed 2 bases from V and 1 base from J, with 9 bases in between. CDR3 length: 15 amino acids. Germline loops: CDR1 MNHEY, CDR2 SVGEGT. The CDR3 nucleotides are TGTGCCAGCAGTTACACCTCCGGGTCTGGAAACACCATATATTTT. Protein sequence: CASSYTSGSGNTIYF.

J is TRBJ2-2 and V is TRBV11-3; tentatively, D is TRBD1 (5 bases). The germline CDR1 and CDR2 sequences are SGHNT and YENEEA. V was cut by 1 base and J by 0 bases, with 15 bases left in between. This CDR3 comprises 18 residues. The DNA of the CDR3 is TGTGCCAGCAGCTTAGGAGGTTGGGGCCGACCGAACACCGGGGAGCTGTTTTTT. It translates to CASSLGGWGRPNTGELFF.

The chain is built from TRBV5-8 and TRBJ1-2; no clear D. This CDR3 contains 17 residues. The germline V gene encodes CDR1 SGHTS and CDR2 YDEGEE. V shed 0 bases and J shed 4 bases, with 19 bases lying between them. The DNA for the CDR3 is TGTGCCAGCAGCTTGGCCTCAATAATTTCACTCCCCTATGGCTACACCTTC. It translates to CASSLASIISLPYGYTF.

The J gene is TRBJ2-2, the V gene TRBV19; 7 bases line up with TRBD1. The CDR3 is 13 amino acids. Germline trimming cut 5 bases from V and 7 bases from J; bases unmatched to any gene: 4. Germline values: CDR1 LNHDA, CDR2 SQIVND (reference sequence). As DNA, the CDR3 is TGTGCCAGTAGTTCTACAGGGGTCGGGGAGCTGTTTTTT. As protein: CASSSTGVGELFF.

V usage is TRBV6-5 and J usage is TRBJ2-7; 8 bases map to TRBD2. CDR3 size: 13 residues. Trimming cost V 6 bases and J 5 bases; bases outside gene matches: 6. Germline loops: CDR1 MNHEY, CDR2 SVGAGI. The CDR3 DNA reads TGTGCCAGCAGAGGACTAGCTTCCCACGAGCAGTACTTC. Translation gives CASRGLASHEQYF.

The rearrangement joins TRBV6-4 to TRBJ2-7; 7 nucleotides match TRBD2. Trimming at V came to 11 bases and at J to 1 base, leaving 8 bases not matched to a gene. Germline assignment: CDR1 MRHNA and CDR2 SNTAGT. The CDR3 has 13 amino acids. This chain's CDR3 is CAYTREKSYEQYF. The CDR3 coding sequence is TGTGCCTATACGCGGGAGAAGTCCTACGAGCAGTACTTC.

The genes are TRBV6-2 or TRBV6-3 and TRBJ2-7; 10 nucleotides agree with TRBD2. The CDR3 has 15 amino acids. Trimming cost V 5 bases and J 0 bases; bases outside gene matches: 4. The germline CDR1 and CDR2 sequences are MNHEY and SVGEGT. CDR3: CASSTRTSGSYEQYF. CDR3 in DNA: TGTGCCAGCAGTACCAGGACTAGCGGCTCCTACGAGCAGTACTTC.